The next 9 T cell receptor beta chains were all read from a single sample in a study of control samples from healthy donors and cancer patients. Sequencing used immunoSEQ multiplex PCR; TCRdb keeps in-frame clones, though not all of them. The profile shows under 200,000 clones, approximately 94% of them singletons. Sequenced input: PBMCs. The receptor source for this set is a man between 60 and 70 years old with colorectal cancer.

Only one count was recorded for this clone. The V call is TRBV10-3, the J call TRBJ1-5; 9 nucleotides align to TRBD1. V lost 10 bases and J lost 2; bases outside the gene matches: 9. The CDR3 runs to 15 residues. Germline CDR1 and CDR2: ENHRY and SYGVKD. This chain's CDR3 is CASSQGALGNQPQHF. The CDR3 bases are TGTGCCAGTTCACAGGGGGCCCTGGGCAATCAGCCCCAGCATTTT.

This rearrangement joins TRBV19 to TRBJ2-3; weak D call: TRBD2 (5 bases). The germline CDR1 and CDR2 sequences are LNHDA and SQIVND (reference sequence). Trimming took off 1 base at V and 6 bases at J, with 17 bases between the two ends. The CDR3 covers 16 residues. The CDR3 loop is CASSIGGLRTGDTQYF. In nucleotides, the CDR3 is TGTGCCAGTAGTATAGGCGGGCTAAGGACCGGGGATACGCAGTATTTT.

The chain is built from TRBV3-1 (or the pseudogene TRBV3-2) and TRBJ1-5; D gene unclear. The germline V gene encodes CDR1 LGHDT and CDR2 YNNKEL (reference sequence). The CDR3 runs 20 residues. Trimming pared 0 bases from V and 2 bases from J, leaving 23 bases between. CDR3 sequence reads: CASSQDHRGSPSGRNQPQHF. The CDR3 bases are TGTGCCAGCAGCCAAGATCACCGGGGTTCCCCTTCAGGTCGCAATCAGCCCCAGCATTTT.

The chain recombines TRBV28 with TRBJ2-7; perhaps TRBD1 as D (6 bases). Trimming removed 8 bases from V and 2 bases from J, with 16 bases in between. CDR1 and CDR2 (germline): MDHEN, SYDVKM. The CDR3 has 14 amino acids. CDR3 protein: CASRPGQRAYEQYF. Here the CDR3 DNA reads TGTGCCAGCCGACCAGGACAGCGCGCCTACGAGCAGTACTTC.

This sequence joins TRBV7-9 and TRBJ1-2, with 7 bases fitting TRBD1. The CDR3 runs 13 residues. The V and J ends lost 6 bases and 7 bases, in that order; junction bases with no gene match: 8. Germline CDR1 and CDR2: SEHNR and FQNEAQ (reference sequence). In DNA, the CDR3 is TGTGCCAGCAGTCGACAGGGCCAGGGTGGCTACACCTTC. Translating gives CASSRQGQGGYTF.

The rearrangement uses TRBV29-1 and TRBJ2-7; D might be TRBD1 (6 bases). In germline, CDR1 is SQVTM, CDR2 ANQGSEA. The CDR3 is made up of 11 amino acids. V lost 4 bases to trimming and J lost 2 bases, with 6 bases between them. The DNA of the CDR3 is TGCAGCGTTGCAGGGGCCTACGAGCAGTACTTC. It encodes CSVAGAYEQYF.

The chain uses TRBV5-5 and TRBJ1-1; D gene unclear. Trimming stripped 5 bases from V and 0 bases from J, with 5 bases between. The CDR3 is made up of 12 amino acids. Per the germline V gene, CDR1 is SGHKS and CDR2 is YYEKEE (reference sequence). Written as DNA, the CDR3 is TGTGCCAGCAGTAAGATGAACACTGAAGCTTTCTTT. Its translation is CASSKMNTEAFF.

The CDR3 sequence is CAWSVGGAQETQYF. CDR3 coding DNA: TGTGCCTGGAGTGTGGGGGGGGCACAAGAGACCCAGTACTTC. V gene TRBV30 combines with J gene TRBJ2-5; D possibly corresponds to TRBD2 (7 bases). CDR1 and CDR2 (germline): GTSNPN, SVGIG (reference sequence). V gave up 0 bases and J gave up 2 bases, with 10 bases separating them. This CDR3 spans 14 amino acids.

The chain employs TRBV2 and TRBJ2-7, with TRBD2 as a possible D gene (7 bases). With 8 bases removed from V and 1 base from J, the gap between germline ends came to 15 bases. The CDR3 extends over 14 amino acids. Germline V gene lookup returns CDR1 SNHLY and CDR2 FYNNEI. CDR3 DNA: TGTGCCAGCGGGGAGGGTCAGGGGTCCTACGAGCAGTACTTC. Its protein is CASGEGQGSYEQYF.